The clone carrying this TCR beta chain was picked up a small number of times. The data originate from a study of OX40 agonist ivuxolimab in advanced cancers. The protocol was immunoSEQ multiplex PCR, while the TCRdb copy is restricted to in-frame clones and leaves out a portion. The sample carries more than 70,000 clones, 84% recorded once. The sequence came from an adult with an advanced solid tumor such as melanoma, head and neck, liver or kidney cancer. Sample: CD4+ or CD8+ T cells sorted from blood, taken in a trial of the OX40 agonist ivuxolimab.

As DNA, the CDR3 is TGTGCCAGCAGGCGGGGGCTGGGGCAGCCCCAGCATTTT. Encoded protein: CASRRGLGQPQHF. V is TRBV2 and J is TRBJ1-5, with D perhaps matching TRBD1 (6 bases). CDR1 and CDR2 (germline): SNHLY, FYNNEI. V was clipped by 6 bases and J by 7 bases, with 13 bases between them. The CDR3 runs 13 residues.